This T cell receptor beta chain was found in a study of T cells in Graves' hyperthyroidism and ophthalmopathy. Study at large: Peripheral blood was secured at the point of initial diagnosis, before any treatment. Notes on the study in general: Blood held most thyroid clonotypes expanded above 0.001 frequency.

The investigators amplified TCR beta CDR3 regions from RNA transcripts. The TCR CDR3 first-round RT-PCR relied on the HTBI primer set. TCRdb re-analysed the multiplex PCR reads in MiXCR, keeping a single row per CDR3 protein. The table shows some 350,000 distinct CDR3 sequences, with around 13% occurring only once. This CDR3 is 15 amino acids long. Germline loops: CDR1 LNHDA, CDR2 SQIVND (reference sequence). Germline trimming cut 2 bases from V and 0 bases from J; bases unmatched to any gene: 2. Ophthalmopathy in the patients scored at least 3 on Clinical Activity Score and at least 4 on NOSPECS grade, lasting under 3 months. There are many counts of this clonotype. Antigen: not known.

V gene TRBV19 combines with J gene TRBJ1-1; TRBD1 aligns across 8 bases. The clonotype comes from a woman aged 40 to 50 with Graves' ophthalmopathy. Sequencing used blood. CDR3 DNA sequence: TGTGCCAGTAGTATACAGGGGGCCATGAACACTGAAGCTTTCTTT. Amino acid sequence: CASSIQGAMNTEAFF.